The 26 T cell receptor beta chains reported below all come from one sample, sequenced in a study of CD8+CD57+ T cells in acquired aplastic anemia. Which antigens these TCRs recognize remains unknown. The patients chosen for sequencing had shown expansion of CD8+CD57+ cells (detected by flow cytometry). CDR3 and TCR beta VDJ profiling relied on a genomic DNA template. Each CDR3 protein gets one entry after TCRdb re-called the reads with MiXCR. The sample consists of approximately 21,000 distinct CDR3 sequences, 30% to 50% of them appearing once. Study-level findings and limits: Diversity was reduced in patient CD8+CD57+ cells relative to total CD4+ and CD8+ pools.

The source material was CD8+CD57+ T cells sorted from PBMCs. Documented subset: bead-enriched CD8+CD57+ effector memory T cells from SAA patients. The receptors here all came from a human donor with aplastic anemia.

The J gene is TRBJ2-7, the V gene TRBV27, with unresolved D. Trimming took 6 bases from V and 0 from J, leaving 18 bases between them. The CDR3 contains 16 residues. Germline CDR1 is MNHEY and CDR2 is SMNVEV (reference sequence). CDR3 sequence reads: CASSQIARASSYEQYF. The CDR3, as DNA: TGTGCCAGCAGCCAAATAGCCCGAGCCAGCTCCTACGAGCAGTACTTC.

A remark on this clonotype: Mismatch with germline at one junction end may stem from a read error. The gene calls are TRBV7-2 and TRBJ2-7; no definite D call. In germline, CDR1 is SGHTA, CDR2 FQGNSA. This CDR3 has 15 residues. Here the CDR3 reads CGSSLSPRPPYEQYF. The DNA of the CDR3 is TGTGGCAGCAGCTTAAGCCCTAGGCCGCCTTACGAGCAGTACTTC.

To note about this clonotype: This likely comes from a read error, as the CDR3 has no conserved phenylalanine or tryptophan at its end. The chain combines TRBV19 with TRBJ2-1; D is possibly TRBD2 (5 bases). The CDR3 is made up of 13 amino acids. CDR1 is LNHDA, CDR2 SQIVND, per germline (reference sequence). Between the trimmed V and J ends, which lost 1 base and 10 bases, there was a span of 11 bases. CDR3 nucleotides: TGTGCCAGTAGTATAGCCCCGGGAAACGAGCAGTTCCTC. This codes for CASSIAPGNEQFL.

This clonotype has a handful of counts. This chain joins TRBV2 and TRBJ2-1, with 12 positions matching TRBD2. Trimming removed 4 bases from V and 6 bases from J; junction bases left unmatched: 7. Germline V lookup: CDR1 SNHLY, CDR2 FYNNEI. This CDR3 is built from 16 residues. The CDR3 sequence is CASSVSPSGRANEQFF. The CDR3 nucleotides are TGTGCCAGCAGTGTCTCCCCTAGCGGGAGGGCCAATGAGCAGTTCTTC.

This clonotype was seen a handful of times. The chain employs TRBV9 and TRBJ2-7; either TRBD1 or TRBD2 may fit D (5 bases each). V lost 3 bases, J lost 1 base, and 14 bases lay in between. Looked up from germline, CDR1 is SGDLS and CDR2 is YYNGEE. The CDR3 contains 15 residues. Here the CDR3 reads CASSAGPKTSYEQYF. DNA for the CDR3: TGTGCCAGCAGCGCGGGACCGAAAACTTCCTACGAGCAGTACTTC.

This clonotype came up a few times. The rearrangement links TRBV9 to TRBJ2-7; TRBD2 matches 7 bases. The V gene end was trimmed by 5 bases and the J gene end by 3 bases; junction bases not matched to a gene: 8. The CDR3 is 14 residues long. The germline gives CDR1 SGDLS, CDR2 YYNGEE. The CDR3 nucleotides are TGTGCCAGCAGTGGTTCCGGGGGGAACTACGAGCAGTACTTC. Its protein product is CASSGSGGNYEQYF.

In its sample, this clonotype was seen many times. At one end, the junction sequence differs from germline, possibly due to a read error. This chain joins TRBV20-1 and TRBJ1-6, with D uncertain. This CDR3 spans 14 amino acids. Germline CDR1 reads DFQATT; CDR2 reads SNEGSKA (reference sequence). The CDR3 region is CSARVGYVNSPLHF. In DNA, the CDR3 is TGCAGTGCCAGAGTGGGTTATGTGAATTCACCCCTCCACTTT.

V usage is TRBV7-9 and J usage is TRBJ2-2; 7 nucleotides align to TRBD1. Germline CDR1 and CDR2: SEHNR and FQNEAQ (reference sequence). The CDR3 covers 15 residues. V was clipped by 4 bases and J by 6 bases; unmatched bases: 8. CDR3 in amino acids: CASSSTGEGSGELFF. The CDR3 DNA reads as TGTGCCAGCAGCTCCACAGGGGAAGGGTCCGGGGAGCTGTTTTTT.

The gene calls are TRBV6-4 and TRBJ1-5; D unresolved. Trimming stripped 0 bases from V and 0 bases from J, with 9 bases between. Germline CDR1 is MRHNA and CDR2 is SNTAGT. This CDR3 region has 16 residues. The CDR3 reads CASSDSLHFSNQPQHF. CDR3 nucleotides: TGTGCCAGCAGTGACTCGCTACACTTTAGCAATCAGCCCCAGCATTTT.

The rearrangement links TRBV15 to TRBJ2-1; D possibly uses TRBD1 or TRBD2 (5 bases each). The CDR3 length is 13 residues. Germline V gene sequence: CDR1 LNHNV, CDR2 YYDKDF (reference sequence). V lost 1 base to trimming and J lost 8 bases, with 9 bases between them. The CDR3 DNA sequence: TGTGCCACCAGCAGAGGGGGGTTCGATGAGCAGTTCTTC. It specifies CATSRGGFDEQFF.

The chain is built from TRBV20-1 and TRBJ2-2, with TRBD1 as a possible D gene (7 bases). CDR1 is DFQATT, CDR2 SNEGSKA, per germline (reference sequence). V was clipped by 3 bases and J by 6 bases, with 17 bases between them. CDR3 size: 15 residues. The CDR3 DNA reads TGCAGTGCTAGCCCAGGGGGGCTAAAAGCCGGGGAGCTGTTTTTT. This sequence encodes CSASPGGLKAGELFF.

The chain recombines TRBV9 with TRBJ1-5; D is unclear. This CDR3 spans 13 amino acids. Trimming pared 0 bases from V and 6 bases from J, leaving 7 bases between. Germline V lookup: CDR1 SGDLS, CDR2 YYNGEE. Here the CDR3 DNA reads TGTGCCAGCAGCGTAGAGGTAGGTCAGCCCCAGCATTTT. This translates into CASSVEVGQPQHF.

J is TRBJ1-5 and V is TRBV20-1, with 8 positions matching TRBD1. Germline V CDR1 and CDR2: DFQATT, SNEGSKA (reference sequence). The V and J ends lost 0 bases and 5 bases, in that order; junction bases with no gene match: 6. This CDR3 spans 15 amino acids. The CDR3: CSARDPGGAYQPQHF. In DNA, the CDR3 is TGCAGTGCTAGAGATCCAGGGGGCGCTTATCAGCCCCAGCATTTT.

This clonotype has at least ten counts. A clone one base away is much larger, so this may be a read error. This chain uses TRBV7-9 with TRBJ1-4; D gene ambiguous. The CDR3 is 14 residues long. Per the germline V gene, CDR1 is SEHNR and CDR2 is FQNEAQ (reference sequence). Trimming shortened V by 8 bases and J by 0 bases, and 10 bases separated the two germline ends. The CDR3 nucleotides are TGTGCCAGCGGCCCCCCCACAACTAATGAAAAACTGTTTTTT. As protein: CASGPPTTNEKLFF.

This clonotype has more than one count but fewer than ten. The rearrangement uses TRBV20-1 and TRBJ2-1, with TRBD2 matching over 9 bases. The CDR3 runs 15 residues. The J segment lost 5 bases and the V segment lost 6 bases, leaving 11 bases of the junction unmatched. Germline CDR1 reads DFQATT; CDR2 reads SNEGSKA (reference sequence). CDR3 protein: CSALGRLAGNNEQFF. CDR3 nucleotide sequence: TGCAGTGCCCTGGGTAGGCTAGCGGGAAACAATGAGCAGTTCTTC.

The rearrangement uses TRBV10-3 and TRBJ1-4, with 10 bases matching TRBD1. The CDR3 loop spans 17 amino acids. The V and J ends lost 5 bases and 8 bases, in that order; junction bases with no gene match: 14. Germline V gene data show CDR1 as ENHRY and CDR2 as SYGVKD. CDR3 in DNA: TGTGCCATCAGTCCGTCCCGGGACAGGGGAAGAGGCGAAAAACTGTTTTTT. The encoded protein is CAISPSRDRGRGEKLFF.

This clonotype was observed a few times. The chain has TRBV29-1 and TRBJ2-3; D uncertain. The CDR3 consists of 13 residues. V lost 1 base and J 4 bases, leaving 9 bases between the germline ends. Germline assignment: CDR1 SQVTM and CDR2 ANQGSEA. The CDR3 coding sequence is TGCAGCGTTGAAGTAAGGATACCAGATACGCAGTATTTT. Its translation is CSVEVRIPDTQYF.

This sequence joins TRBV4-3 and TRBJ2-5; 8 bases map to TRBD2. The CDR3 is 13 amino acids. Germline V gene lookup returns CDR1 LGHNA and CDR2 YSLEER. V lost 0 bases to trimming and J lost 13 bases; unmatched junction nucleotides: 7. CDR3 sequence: CASSQDLGLAGYF. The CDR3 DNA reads TGCGCCAGCAGCCAAGATCTGGGGCTAGCGGGGTACTTC.

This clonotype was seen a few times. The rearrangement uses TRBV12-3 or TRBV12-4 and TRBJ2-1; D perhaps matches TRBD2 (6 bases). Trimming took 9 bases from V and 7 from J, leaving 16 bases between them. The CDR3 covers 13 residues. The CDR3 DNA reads TGTGCCAGTGGCCATCACGCGGGGAATGAGCAGTTCTTC. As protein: CASGHHAGNEQFF.

CDR3 amino acids: CASGYGPQRSTDTQYF. CDR3 nucleotides: TGTGCCAGCGGTTATGGACCACAACGCTCGACAGATACGCAGTATTTT. The rearrangement joins TRBV7-9 to TRBJ2-3; no firm D call. Trimming removed 8 bases from V and 3 bases from J, with 21 bases in between. Looked up from germline, CDR1 is SEHNR and CDR2 is FQNEAQ (reference sequence). The CDR3 loop spans 16 amino acids.

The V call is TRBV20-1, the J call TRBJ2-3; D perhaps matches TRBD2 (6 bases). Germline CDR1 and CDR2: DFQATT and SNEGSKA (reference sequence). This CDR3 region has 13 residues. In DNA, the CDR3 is TGCAGCGGACAAGCGGGCACCACAGATACGCAGTATTTT. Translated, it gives CSGQAGTTDTQYF.

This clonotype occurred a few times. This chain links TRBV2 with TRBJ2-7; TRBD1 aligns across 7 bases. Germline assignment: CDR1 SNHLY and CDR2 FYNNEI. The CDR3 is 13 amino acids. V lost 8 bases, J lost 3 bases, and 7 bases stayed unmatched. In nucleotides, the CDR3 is TGTGCCAGCGCAGGACAGGATCTCTACGAGCAGTACGTC. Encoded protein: CASAGQDLYEQYV.

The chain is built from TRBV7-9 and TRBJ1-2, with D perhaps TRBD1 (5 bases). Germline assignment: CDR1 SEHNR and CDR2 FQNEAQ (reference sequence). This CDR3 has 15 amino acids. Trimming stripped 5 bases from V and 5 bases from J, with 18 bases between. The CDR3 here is CASSKGAGALYGYTF. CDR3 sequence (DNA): TGTGCCAGCAGCAAAGGGGCCGGGGCCTTGTATGGCTACACCTTC.

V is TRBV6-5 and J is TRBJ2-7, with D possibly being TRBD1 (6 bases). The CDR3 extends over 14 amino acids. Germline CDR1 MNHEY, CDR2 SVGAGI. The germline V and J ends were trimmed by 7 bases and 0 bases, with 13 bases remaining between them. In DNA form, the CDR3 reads TGTGCCAGCAAGCGTACAGGGAGCTCCTACGAGCAGTACTTC. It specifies CASKRTGSSYEQYF.

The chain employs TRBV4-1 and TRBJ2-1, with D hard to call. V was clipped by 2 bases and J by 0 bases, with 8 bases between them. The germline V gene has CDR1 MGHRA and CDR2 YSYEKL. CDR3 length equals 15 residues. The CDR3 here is CASSQRVSSYNEQFF. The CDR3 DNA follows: TGCGCCAGCAGCCAAAGGGTGAGCTCCTACAATGAGCAGTTCTTC.

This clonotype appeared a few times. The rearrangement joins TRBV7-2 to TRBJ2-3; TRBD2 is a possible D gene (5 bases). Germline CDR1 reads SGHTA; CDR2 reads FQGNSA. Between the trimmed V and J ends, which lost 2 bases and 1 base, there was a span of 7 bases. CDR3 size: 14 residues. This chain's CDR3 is CASSLNGGTDTQYF. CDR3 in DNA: TGTGCCAGCAGCTTAAACGGGGGCACAGATACGCAGTATTTT.